The 13 T cell receptor beta chains reported below all come from one sample, sequenced in a study of radiotherapy plus CTLA-4 blockade in lung cancer (dated by TCRdb to 2017 to 2018). The library was obtained by the immunoSEQ multiplex PCR assay. TCRdb took over this immuneACCESS table, retaining in-frame rearrangements with V and J assigned. Such tables are incomplete; in checked studies, under half of the missing clones stem from an unresolved V gene, and the remainder is unexplained. The sample table holds about 28,000 clones, of which over 75% were seen once. The top ten clonotypes cover 7% to 8% of the sample. This sample comprised peripheral blood, obtained from a patient treated with radiotherapy plus ipilimumab. These receptors were collected from a human donor with non-small cell lung cancer who had stable disease on radiotherapy plus ipilimumab.

The rearrangement uses TRBV7-8 and TRBJ1-2, with a possible D match to TRBD1 (6 bases). V was clipped by 4 bases and J by 4 bases, with 13 bases between them. There are 14 residues in the CDR3. Per germline, CDR1 SGHVS and CDR2 FQNEAQ. The CDR3 sequence: CASSSVGRGYGYTF. As DNA, the CDR3 is TGTGCCAGCAGCTCCGTGGGCAGGGGCTATGGCTACACCTTC.

The V call is TRBV6-1, the J call TRBJ1-1; D call uncertain. In germline, CDR1 is MNHNS, CDR2 SASEGT. V shed 5 bases and J shed 6 bases, with 13 bases lying between them. CDR3 size: 13 residues. Written as DNA, the CDR3 is TGTGCCAGCAGTCTGTTAGGAGTCTCTGAAGCTTTCTTT. Its protein is CASSLLGVSEAFF.

This chain uses TRBV30 with TRBJ1-5; D gene uncertain. This CDR3 has 13 amino acids. Germline CDR1 is GTSNPN and CDR2 is SVGIG (reference sequence). Trimming took 4 bases from V and 0 from J, leaving 7 bases between them. CDR3: CAWTASSNQPQHF. DNA of the CDR3: TGTGCCTGGACAGCGAGTAGCAATCAGCCCCAGCATTTT.

The gene calls are TRBV4-2 and TRBJ1-4; TRBD1 might be the D (5 bases). Germline V CDR1 and CDR2: LGHNA, YNFKEQ. The CDR3 loop spans 15 amino acids. Trimming stripped 0 bases from V and 12 bases from J, with 17 bases between. CDR3 nucleotides: TGTGCCAGCAGCCAAGATGTCAGGGAAGGGGCTGAACTGTTTTTT. Amino acids: CASSQDVREGAELFF.

V gene TRBV5-1 combines with J gene TRBJ2-3; 7 positions agree with TRBD1. From germline, CDR1 is SGHRS and CDR2 YFSETQ. V shed 4 bases and J 4 bases; nucleotides not matched to a gene: 15. The CDR3 is 17 amino acids. The CDR3 bases are TGCGCCAGCAGCGGCCCCGGAGACAGGGCCGGCGCAGATACGCAGTATTTT. As protein: CASSGPGDRAGADTQYF.

The table lists this clone with a few counts. The V and J genes are TRBV4-2 and TRBJ2-7, with D possibly being TRBD1 (7 bases). Germline V lookup: CDR1 LGHNA, CDR2 YNFKEQ. The CDR3 contains 16 residues. Trimming left V 1 base short and J 1 base short, with 14 bases between. The CDR3 nucleotides read TGTGCCAGCAGCCAAGCAGGGGGGAGTGAGTCCTACGAGCAGTACTTC. Its protein product is CASSQAGGSESYEQYF.

The chain combines TRBV7-6 with TRBJ2-6; TRBD2 agrees at 8 bases. Looked up from germline, CDR1 is SGHVS and CDR2 is FNYEAQ. This CDR3 is built from 16 residues. V lost 5 bases, J lost 2 bases, and 5 bases stayed unmatched. Written as DNA, the CDR3 is TGTGCCAGCAGCGCACTCGGGGGGGCTGGGGCCAACGTCCTGACTTTC. Protein product: CASSALGGAGANVLTF.

The chain employs TRBV14 and TRBJ1-1, with D hard to call. This CDR3 region has 14 residues. V shed 4 bases and J shed 8 bases, with 17 bases lying between them. Germline V gene sequence: CDR1 SGHDN, CDR2 FVKESK. Written as DNA, the CDR3 is TGTGCCAGCAGCCTTAACGTCGGCAGGTCAGAAGCTTTCTTT. Protein: CASSLNVGRSEAFF.

V and J are TRBV7-8 and TRBJ2-3; the match to TRBD2 covers 10 bases. The CDR3 is 16 amino acids. Germline V gene lookup returns CDR1 SGHVS and CDR2 FQNEAQ. Losses at the gene ends were 1 base for V and 4 bases for J; bases not matched to a gene: 5. CDR3: CASSLGAGGRSDTQYF. CDR3 in DNA: TGTGCCAGCAGCTTAGGAGCGGGGGGGAGGTCAGATACGCAGTATTTT.

This CDR3 reads CASSLEPGIGQPQHF. CDR3 bases: TGTGCCAGCAGCTTAGAGCCAGGGATCGGGCAGCCCCAGCATTTT. The rearrangement uses TRBV7-9 and TRBJ1-5; D is perhaps TRBD1 (5 bases). Looked up from germline, CDR1 is SEHNR and CDR2 is FQNEAQ (reference sequence). This CDR3 comprises 15 residues. Trimming stripped 1 base from V and 7 bases from J, with 14 bases between.

This clone showed up just a few times. CDR3 loop: CAWKKTRLGTEAFF. The CDR3 DNA reads TGTGCCTGGAAGAAGACCCGATTGGGCACTGAAGCTTTCTTT. The V gene is TRBV30, the J gene TRBJ1-1; D uncertain. Germline V gene lookup returns CDR1 GTSNPN and CDR2 SVGIG (reference sequence). The CDR3 is 14 amino acids. V was pared by 4 bases and J by 4 bases, with 16 bases between.

This clone occurred a few times. The rearrangement joins TRBV7-9 to TRBJ2-1; D is undetermined. V dropped 3 bases and J dropped 0 bases, with 6 bases sitting between them. The CDR3 totals 14 residues. Germline V gives CDR1 SEHNR, CDR2 FQNEAQ (reference sequence). The CDR3 nucleotides are TGTGCCAGCAGCTTGGGCCTCTCCTACAATGAGCAGTTCTTC. It specifies CASSLGLSYNEQFF.

The rearrangement joins TRBV7-9 to TRBJ1-6; D gene ambiguous. Deletions cut 1 base from V and 0 bases from J, with 4 bases between. The CDR3 consists of 15 residues. Germline CDR1 SEHNR, CDR2 FQNEAQ (reference sequence). The CDR3 spells CASSLESSYNSPLHF. In DNA form, the CDR3 reads TGTGCCAGCAGCTTAGAGAGCTCCTATAATTCACCCCTCCACTTT.